The T cell receptor beta chain under discussion was sequenced for a study of T cells in narcolepsy (dated by TCRdb to 2016 to 2019). Background on the whole study: Patients with narcolepsy type 1 or type 2 (NT1, NT2) and healthy control donors were enrolled in the study. The study sought autoreactive T cells targeting hypocretin neuron self-antigens (hypocretin, TRIB2) in narcolepsy patients, using TCR Vbeta sequencing to track clonotypes in blood and CSF. Here is what the overall study found, with its caveats: Numbers of sequenced blood memory CD4+ clonotypes were comparable, with averages of about 39,494 in patients and 30,000 to 35,000 in controls. No sequences matching autoreactive T cell clones were contained in some blood memory CD4+ repertoires from patients and controls. Plots comparing CSF and blood CD4+ T cell clonotypes from the same patient highlighted HCRT-specific and TRIB2-specific autoreactive clonotypes. Autoreactive clonotypes were reported to be detected serially in the blood of the same patients and of different patients, but not in the blood of healthy controls.

Library method: the immunoSEQ multiplex PCR assay. Sourced from immuneACCESS, this table was stored by TCRdb with only in-frame sequences that have V and J called. A share of the clones is absent; for the studies checked, an unresolved V gene accounts for under half, and the remainder has no known explanation. This sample is represented by approximately 32,000 clones; around 82% of them were singletons. The top ten clones comprise approximately 1.2% of the sample. A remark on this clone: Its antigen specificity is not known. No quality values exist for individual bases; no much larger clone is one base distant.

Memory CD4+ T cells were sorted ex vivo from peripheral blood of narcolepsy patients and healthy controls for TCR Vbeta sequencing. Cut back by 2 bases and 1 base, the V and J ends lie 10 bases apart. Its CDR3 holds 15 amino acids, cysteine through phenylalanine. Just CDR3 DNA is preserved here, 45 bases in frame from base 1. From the germline V gene, CDR1 is MNHNS and CDR2 is SASEGT. The sequence derives from a human donor with narcolepsy. The chain couples TRBV6-1 to TRBJ2-3; D gene: possibly TRBD2, on 5 matching bases. Sequenced sample: CD45RA- memory CD4+ T cells from PBMCs. The meaning of the sample's cell subset or site label: memory T cells sorted ex vivo from peripheral blood. The CDR3 protein sequence reads: CASSELDYGTDTQYF. The DNA reads TGTGCCAGCAGTGAACTTGACTATGGCACAGATACGCAGTATTTT.